This T cell receptor (beta chain) was recorded in a study of shared clonotypes between healthy human individuals. About the study: Contributing individuals were a couple of females and three males aged 18 to 49.

The study ran the assay at deep level. The data were produced by immunoSEQ multiplex PCR, yet TCRdb's version contains in-frame clones alone and is incomplete. The sample lists around 2,000,000 clones; 85% to 95% were seen once. Study-level results: Genetic and exposure-history diversity was limited by the few donors. Only blood underwent sampling, and tissue repertoires likely differ.

This clone was counted once. Its antigen remains unknown. Distinct nucleotide sequences in the sample also encode this CDR3. Naive CD8 cells comprised CD45RO-negative, CCR7-positively selected cells, excluding terminally differentiated effector memory CD45RA+ cells. This clonotype originated in a man aged 18 to 30 in good health. Sequencing was done on a sample of naive CD8+ T cells sorted from blood.

The CDR3 DNA reads TGCGCCAGCAGCCAAGACCGCAGCTACGAGCAGTACTTC. Its translation is CASSQDRSYEQYF. The J gene is TRBJ2-7, the V gene TRBV4-3; no definite D call. There are 13 residues in the CDR3. Germline lookup yields CDR1 LGHNA and CDR2 YSLEER. Trimming removed 0 bases from V and 3 bases from J, with 6 bases in between.